This T cell receptor beta chain stems from a study of T cell responses to AZD1222 COVID-19 vaccine (dated by TCRdb to about 2021). For the wider study: AZD1222 recipients whose second dose came at about 4 weeks and those whose second dose came at about 12 weeks were combined into one group, since spike-specific TCR depth and breadth did not differ between the two schedules. Trial participants were enrolled into age subgroups of 18-55, 56-69 and 70-plus years, which contained about 160, 30 and 59 TCR-sequenced participants, respectively. A total of about 250 trial participants underwent TCR sequencing, of whom 200 to 220 had received two doses of AZD1222 and approximately 26 had received two doses of the MenACWY control vaccine. Paper-wide results and their limitations: Participants were mostly white British, with more females than males. The authors suggested clonal diversity may have been underestimated. Vaccine-associated CD4 TCRs spanned the whole spike protein, with dominant responses in regions 160-218 and 743-854. No day 14 peak-response samples were available, so repertoires were characterized only after the peak T cell response. After two AZD1222 doses, spike-specific TCR breadth and depth were significantly higher than at day 0 and than in MenACWY recipients. Only five to seven AZD1222 recipients were SARS-CoV-2 seropositive at baseline, limiting conclusions about previously exposed vaccinees. In the small 56-69-year group, the increase in depth fell short of significance, most likely because of low power. Epitopes outside the regions mutated in the B.1.351 and B.1.1.7 variants were reportedly recognized by nearly half of the unique spike-specific TCRs.

Counted from cysteine to phenylalanine, this CDR3 has 13 amino acids. The entry retains the CDR3 DNA only, 39 bases that are in frame from base 1. The junction carries 7 bases between V and J, which are trimmed by 4 bases and 5 bases respectively. For CDR1 and CDR2, the germline V gene (reference sequence) lists SGHKS and YYEKEE. Remarks on this clone: The specificity of this receptor is unknown. The sample holds no much larger clone one base away, and base qualities are not on file.

The label giving this sample's time point can be read as: baseline before first vaccination. The vaccinee samples were drawn from two UK trials, COV001 and COV002, one of which was a single-blind randomized controlled phase 2/3 trial testing AZD1222 (ChAdOx1 nCoV-19) in healthy adults. For TCRbeta chain sequencing, PBMC samples were collected from trial participants at day 0 and at day 28 after the second dose. The CDR3 regions of human TCRbeta chains were analyzed by immunosequencing. As for how the authors treated the data: TCRs in the repertoires were matched against a reference library of SARS-CoV-2-specific TCRs that had been generated with the MIRA antigen-specificity platform. Breadth meant the fraction of unique TCRs that were SARS-CoV-2-associated, whereas depth meant the fraction of total T cells that were SARS-CoV-2-associated. Using the MIRA data, every spike-specific TCR was mapped to the spike region that the TCR reacted to and assigned to either a CD4 or a CD8 class. Log10-transformed breadth and depth values were compared by one-way ANOVA with Sidak's multiple comparisons tests. In its TCRdb copy, this immuneACCESS table keeps in-frame sequences only and misses some clones. Where compared with another copy, unresolved V genes explain less than half of these, and the others have no known cause. D and trimming come from the DNA, and the V and J calls and clone size come from that table. Within this sample are around 70,000 clones, with more than 70% of them counted one time only. Of the sample, over 10% falls within the top ten clones.

This TCR derives from an adult in good health. The input for sequencing was peripheral blood, taken on day 0 of AZD1222 vaccination. The V and J segments used are TRBV5-5 and TRBJ1-6, with no confident D gene call. The sequence in DNA is TGTGCCAGCAGCAGAGGAAATAATTCACCCCTCCACTTT. This encodes CASSRGNNSPLHF. The reference TRBV5-5 and TRBJ1-6 proteins fill in what lies around the CDR3, so the full variable domain reads DAGVTQSPTHLIKTRGQQVTLRCSPISGHKSVSWYQQVLGQGPQFIFQYYEKEERGRGNFPDRFSARQFPNYSSELNVNALLLGDSALYLCASSRGNNSPLHFGNGTRLTVT.